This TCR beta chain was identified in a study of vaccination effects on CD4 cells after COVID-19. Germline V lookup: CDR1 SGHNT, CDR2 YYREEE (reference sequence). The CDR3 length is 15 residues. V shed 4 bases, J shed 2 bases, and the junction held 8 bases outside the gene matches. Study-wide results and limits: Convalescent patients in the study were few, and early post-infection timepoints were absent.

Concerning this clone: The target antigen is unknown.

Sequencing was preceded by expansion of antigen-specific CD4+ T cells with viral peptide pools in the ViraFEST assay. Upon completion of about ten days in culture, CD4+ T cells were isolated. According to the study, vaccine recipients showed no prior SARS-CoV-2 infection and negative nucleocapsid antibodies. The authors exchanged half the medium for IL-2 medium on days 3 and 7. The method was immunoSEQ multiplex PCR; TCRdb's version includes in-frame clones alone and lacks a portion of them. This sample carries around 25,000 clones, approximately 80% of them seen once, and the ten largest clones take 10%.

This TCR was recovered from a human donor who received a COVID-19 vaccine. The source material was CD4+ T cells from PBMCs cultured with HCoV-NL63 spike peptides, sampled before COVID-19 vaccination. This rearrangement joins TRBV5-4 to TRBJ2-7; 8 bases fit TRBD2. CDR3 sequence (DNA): TGTGCCAGCAGCCTCGGGACTAGTCTTCCCTACGAGCAGTACTTC. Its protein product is CASSLGTSLPYEQYF.